This TCR beta chain was sequenced during a study of beta chain features in type 1 diabetes. At the level of the study: In age, gender and cell yields, patients were similar to healthy donors. Across all samples, about 100 million sorted cells were examined.

CD45RO/CCR7/CD25/CD127/CD95/CD27 separated CD4+ naive, central memory, regulatory and stem cell-like memory cells by sorting. Sorted populations all had greater than 98% purity. This clone has more than one count but fewer than ten. The germline gives CDR1 SGHNT, CDR2 YYREEE (reference sequence). This CDR3 region has 14 residues. V lost 2 bases and J lost 3, with 11 bases in between. The sequenced template was cDNA made from the entire isolated RNA. Libraries were prepared by immunoSEQ multiplex PCR; TCRdb keeps only in-frame clonotypes and omits some of them. The sample lists over 100,000 clones; 40% were seen once.

The rearrangement joins TRBV5-4 to TRBJ1-1; D might be TRBD1 (5 bases). Sequenced input: stem cell memory CD4+ T cells from blood. The source of this sequence is a woman aged 18-29 years in good health. For the CDR3, the DNA is TGTGCCAGCAGCTTCCATCGGGGGTACACTGAAGCTTTCTTT. Translating it yields CASSFHRGYTEAFF.